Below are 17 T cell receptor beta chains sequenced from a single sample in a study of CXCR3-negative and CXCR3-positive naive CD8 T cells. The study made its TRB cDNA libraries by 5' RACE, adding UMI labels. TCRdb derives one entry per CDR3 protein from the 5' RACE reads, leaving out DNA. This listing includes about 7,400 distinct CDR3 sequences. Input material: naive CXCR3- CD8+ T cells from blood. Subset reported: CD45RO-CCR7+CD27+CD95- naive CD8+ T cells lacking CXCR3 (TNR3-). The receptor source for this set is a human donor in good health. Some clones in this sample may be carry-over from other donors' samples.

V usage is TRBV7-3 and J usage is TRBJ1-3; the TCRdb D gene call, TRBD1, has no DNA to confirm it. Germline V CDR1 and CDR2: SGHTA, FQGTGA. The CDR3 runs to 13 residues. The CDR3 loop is CASSQDIGNTIYF.

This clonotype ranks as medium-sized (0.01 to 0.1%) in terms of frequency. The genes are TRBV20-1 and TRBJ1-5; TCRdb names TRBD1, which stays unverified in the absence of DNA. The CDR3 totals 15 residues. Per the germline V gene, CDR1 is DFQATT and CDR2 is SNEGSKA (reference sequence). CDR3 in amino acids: CSARVQGAQGQPQHF.

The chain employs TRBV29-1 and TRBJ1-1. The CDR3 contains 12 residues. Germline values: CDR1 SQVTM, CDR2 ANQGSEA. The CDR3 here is CSVALENTEAFF.

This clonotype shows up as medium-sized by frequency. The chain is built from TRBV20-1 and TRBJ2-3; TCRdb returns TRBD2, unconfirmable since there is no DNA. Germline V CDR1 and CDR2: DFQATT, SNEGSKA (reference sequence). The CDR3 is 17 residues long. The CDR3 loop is CSAEAKRTSGSTDTQYF.

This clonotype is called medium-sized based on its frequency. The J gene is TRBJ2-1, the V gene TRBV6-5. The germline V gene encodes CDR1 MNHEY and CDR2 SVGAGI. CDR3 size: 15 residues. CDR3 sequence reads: CASSYRQSSYNEQFF.

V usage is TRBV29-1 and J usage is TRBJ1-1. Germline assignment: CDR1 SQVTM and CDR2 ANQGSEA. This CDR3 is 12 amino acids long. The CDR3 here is CSVDPRSTEAFF. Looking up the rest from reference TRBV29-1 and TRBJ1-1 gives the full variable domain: SAVISQKPSRDICQRGTSLTIQCQVDSQVTMMFWYRQQPGQSLTLIATANQGSEATYESGFVIDKFPISRPNLTFSTLTVSNMSPEDSSIYLCSVDPRSTEAFFGQGTRLTVV.

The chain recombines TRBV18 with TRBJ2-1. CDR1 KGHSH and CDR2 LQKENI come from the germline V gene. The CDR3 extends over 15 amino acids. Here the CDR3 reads CASSPIESSYNEQFF.

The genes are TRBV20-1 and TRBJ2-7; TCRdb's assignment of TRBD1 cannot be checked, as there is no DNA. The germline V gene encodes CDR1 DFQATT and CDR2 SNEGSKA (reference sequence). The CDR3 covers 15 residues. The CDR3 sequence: CSASRDRGPTYEQYF.

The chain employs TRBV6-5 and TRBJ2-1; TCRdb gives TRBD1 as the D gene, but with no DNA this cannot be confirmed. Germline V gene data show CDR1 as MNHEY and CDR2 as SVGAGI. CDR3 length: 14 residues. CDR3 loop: CASSPGSSYNEQFF.

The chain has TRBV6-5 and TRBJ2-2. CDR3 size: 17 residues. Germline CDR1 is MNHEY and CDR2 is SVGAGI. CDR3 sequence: CASSYGLGDLSTGELFF.

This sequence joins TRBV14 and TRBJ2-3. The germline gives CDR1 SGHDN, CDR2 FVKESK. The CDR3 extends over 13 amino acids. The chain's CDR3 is CASTRVHTDTQYF.

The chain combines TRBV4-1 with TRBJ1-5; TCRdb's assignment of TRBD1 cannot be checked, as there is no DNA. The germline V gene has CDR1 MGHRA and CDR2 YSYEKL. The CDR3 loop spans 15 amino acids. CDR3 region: CASSQDPGRNQPQHF.

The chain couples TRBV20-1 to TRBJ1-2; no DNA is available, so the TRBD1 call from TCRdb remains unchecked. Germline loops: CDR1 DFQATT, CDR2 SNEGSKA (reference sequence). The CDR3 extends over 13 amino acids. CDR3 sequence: CSARIQGGYGYTF.

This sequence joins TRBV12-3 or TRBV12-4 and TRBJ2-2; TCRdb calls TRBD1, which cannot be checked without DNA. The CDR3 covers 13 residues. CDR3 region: CAQQGANTGELFF.

Here the CDR3 reads CASSQEIFGQGFHTEAFF. The chain has TRBV4-1 and TRBJ1-1; the D call from TCRdb, TRBD1, cannot be confirmed without DNA. Germline V gene data show CDR1 as MGHRA and CDR2 as YSYEKL. This CDR3 is 18 amino acids long.

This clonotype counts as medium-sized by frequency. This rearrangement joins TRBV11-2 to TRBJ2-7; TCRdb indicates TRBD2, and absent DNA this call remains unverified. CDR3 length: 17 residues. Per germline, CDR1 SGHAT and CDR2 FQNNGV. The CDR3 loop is CASSLDSWGSGGYEQYF.

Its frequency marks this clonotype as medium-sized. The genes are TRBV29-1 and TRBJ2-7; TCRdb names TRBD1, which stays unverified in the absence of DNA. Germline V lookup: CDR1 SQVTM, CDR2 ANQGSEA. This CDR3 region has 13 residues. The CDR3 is CSVEATESYEQYF.